The 26 T cell receptor beta chains presented below share a single source sample, sequenced in a study of identical twins. TCRdb recomputed calls from the 5' RACE reads with MiXCR, one row per CDR3 protein. The table shows hundreds of thousands of distinct CDR3 sequences, with 5.5% to 6.5% occurring only once. The sample consisted of naive T cells sorted from blood. These receptors all come from a man aged 18 to 29 in good health.

Many counts were recorded for this clonotype. The chain joins TRBV15 to TRBJ2-1; D gene ambiguous. The CDR3 runs to 14 residues. V was trimmed by 1 base and J by 10 bases, leaving 14 bases between them. Germline-derived CDR1 and CDR2 are LNHNV and YYDKDF (reference sequence). CDR3 residues: CATSRARGNWEQFF. CDR3 nucleotide sequence: TGTGCCACCAGCAGAGCGCGCGGTAATTGGGAGCAGTTCTTC.

This clonotype was observed a handful of times. The chain links TRBV5-1 to TRBJ2-6; D gene unclear. Germline CDR1 is SGHRS and CDR2 is YFSETQ. Trimming shortened V by 5 bases and J by 0 bases, and 12 bases separated the two germline ends. This CDR3 spans 16 amino acids. The CDR3 bases are TGCGCCAGCAGTCGTCCAGGAGACTCTGGGGCCAACGTCCTGACTTTC. It encodes CASSRPGDSGANVLTF. The full variable domain, with the rest looked up from reference TRBV5-1 and TRBJ2-6, is KAGVTQTPRYLIKTRGQQVTLSCSPISGHRSVSWYQQTPGQGLQFLFEYFSETQRNKGNFPGRFSGRQFSNSRSEMNVSTLELGDSALYLCASSRPGDSGANVLTFGAGSRLTVL.

The V gene is TRBV9, the J gene TRBJ2-1; 8 bases match TRBD2. The junction had 7 bases not matched to a gene; V was cut back by 3 bases and J by 5 bases. Germline-derived CDR1 and CDR2 are SGDLS and YYNGEE. The CDR3 has 15 residues. The CDR3, as DNA: TGTGCCAGCAGCGACGGGAGGGTCCCTAACAATGAGCAGTTCTTC. Its protein product is CASSDGRVPNNEQFF.

Many counts were recorded for this clonotype. CDR3 DNA: TGTGCCATCAGTGTTGACAGGATTAATGAAAAACTGTTTTTT. It encodes CAISVDRINEKLFF. The genes are TRBV10-3 and TRBJ1-4, with D tentatively TRBD1 (6 bases). Per the germline V gene, CDR1 is ENHRY and CDR2 is SYGVKD. This CDR3 comprises 14 residues. The ends were cut back, 4 bases at V and 4 bases at J, with 10 bases in the middle.

This clonotype was recorded many times. The chain employs TRBV10-3 and TRBJ2-7, with 10 bases lining up with TRBD2. The CDR3 runs to 13 residues. Germline CDR1 is ENHRY and CDR2 is SYGVKD. V trimming: 6 bases; J trimming: 7 bases; junction bases outside the gene matches: 6. CDR3 sequence reads: CAIRGTSAGEQYV. The CDR3 coding sequence is TGTGCCATCAGGGGGACTAGCGCGGGGGAGCAGTACGTC.

This clonotype was counted at least ten times. V is TRBV4-3 and J is TRBJ2-1; D not resolved. The germline V and J ends were trimmed by 3 bases and 4 bases, with 13 bases remaining between them. Germline V lookup: CDR1 LGHNA, CDR2 YSLEER. The CDR3 runs 15 residues. CDR3 coding DNA: TGCGCCAGCAGCCAGGGAACAGAACTTTACAATGAGCAGTTCTTC. It encodes CASSQGTELYNEQFF.

The chain uses TRBV28 and TRBJ2-7, with D tentatively TRBD2 (6 bases). The CDR3 contains 13 residues. CDR1 is MDHEN and CDR2 is SYDVKM in the germline V gene. V lost 6 bases and J 4 bases, leaving 13 bases between the germline ends. The CDR3 DNA reads as TGTGCCAGCAGGGGGCTAGCGCTATACGAGCAGTACTTC. Translating gives CASRGLALYEQYF.

This clonotype turned up a few times. V gene TRBV6-1 combines with J gene TRBJ2-7; D is unclear. V gave up 8 bases and J gave up 4 bases, with 0 bases separating them. This CDR3 region has 8 residues. The germline V gene encodes CDR1 MNHNS and CDR2 SASEGT. The CDR3 loop reads CASYEQYV. Here the CDR3 DNA reads TGTGCCAGCTACGAGCAGTACGTC.

This clonotype came up many times. The chain joins TRBV29-1 to TRBJ1-1, with D possibly matching TRBD1 (6 bases). CDR1 is SQVTM, CDR2 ANQGSEA, per germline. The V end was cut by 5 bases, the J end by 0 bases, with 10 bases between. The CDR3 is 13 residues long. In nucleotides, the CDR3 is TGCAGCGTTAAAGGGGGGTTGAACACTGAAGCTTTCTTT. Amino acids: CSVKGGLNTEAFF. The whole variable domain, remainder taken from reference TRBV29-1 and TRBJ1-1, is SAVISQKPSRDICQRGTSLTIQCQVDSQVTMMFWYRQQPGQSLTLIATANQGSEATYESGFVIDKFPISRPNLTFSTLTVSNMSPEDSSIYLCSVKGGLNTEAFFGQGTRLTVV.

This clonotype has ten or more counts. The rearrangement uses TRBV3-1 and TRBJ2-1; 13 positions match TRBD2. After removal of 0 bases from V and 5 bases from J, the junction contained 7 bases not matched to a gene. The CDR3 extends over 18 amino acids. Germline V lookup: CDR1 LGHDT, CDR2 YNNKEL (reference sequence). CDR3 in DNA: TGTGCCAGCAGCCAAGATCGACTAGCGGGAGGTCTGGACAATGAGCAGTTCTTC. It is translated as CASSQDRLAGGLDNEQFF.

In this sample, this clonotype turned up many times. This chain uses TRBV20-1 with TRBJ2-5; 14 bases fit TRBD2. Germline V gives CDR1 DFQATT, CDR2 SNEGSKA (reference sequence). Trimming took 3 bases from V and 4 from J; bases not matched to a gene: 7. CDR3 length equals 16 residues. CDR3 sequence (DNA): TGCAGTGCTAGCCTCGGGACTAGCGGGAGTAGAGAGACCCAGTACTTC. Translation: CSASLGTSGSRETQYF.

The chain recombines TRBV7-9 with TRBJ2-7; D possibly matches TRBD1 or TRBD2 (6 bases each). The CDR3 runs 16 residues. CDR1 is SEHNR and CDR2 is FQNEAQ in the germline V gene (reference sequence). V lost 5 bases, J lost 2 bases, and 19 bases lay in between. As DNA, the CDR3 is TGTGCCAGCAGCGTCGGGGGCCGTGACCCGACCTACGAGCAGTACGTC. The encoded protein is CASSVGGRDPTYEQYV.

This clonotype was counted ten times or more. This chain joins TRBV9 and TRBJ2-5; 7 positions agree with TRBD1. The junction had 5 bases not matched to a gene; V was cut back by 3 bases and J by 3 bases. The CDR3 is made up of 14 amino acids. The germline CDR1 and CDR2 sequences are SGDLS and YYNGEE. The CDR3 bases are TGTGCCAGCAGCGCATCCGGGACAGAAGAGACCCAGTACTTC. Translation gives CASSASGTEETQYF.

This clonotype was seen more than once but under ten times. The chain uses TRBV7-8 and TRBJ2-1, with 9 bases fitting TRBD2. The germline CDR1 and CDR2 sequences are SGHVS and FQNEAQ. The CDR3 consists of 16 residues. The J segment lost 5 bases and the V segment lost 0 bases, leaving 5 bases of the junction unmatched. The CDR3 DNA reads TGTGCCAGCAGCTTAGCGTCTGCGGGAGGGCACAATGAGCAGTTCTTC. The encoded protein is CASSLASAGGHNEQFF.

Many counts were recorded for this clonotype. As DNA, the CDR3 is TGCAGTGCTAGAGTTAAGACTAGCTCTCCAGATACGCAGTATTTT. This encodes CSARVKTSSPDTQYF. V usage is TRBV20-1 and J usage is TRBJ2-3; 7 nucleotides align to TRBD2. Trimming took 1 base from V and 4 from J; bases not matched to a gene: 8. Germline values: CDR1 DFQATT, CDR2 SNEGSKA (reference sequence). There are 15 residues in the CDR3.

This clonotype was seen many times. The V call is TRBV10-3, the J call TRBJ2-1; 9 nucleotides agree with TRBD2. The V segment lost 2 bases and the J segment 8 bases; nucleotides outside the gene matches: 7. Germline lookup yields CDR1 ENHRY and CDR2 SYGVKD. The CDR3 contains 15 residues. CDR3 sequence reads: CAISEVPSGTDEQFF. The CDR3 DNA follows: TGTGCCATCAGTGAGGTGCCTAGCGGGACCGATGAGCAGTTCTTC.

This clonotype was observed at least ten times. The chain carries TRBV5-1 and TRBJ2-1; D remains ambiguous. Germline values: CDR1 SGHRS, CDR2 YFSETQ. The CDR3 length is 15 residues. V shed 4 bases and J shed 6 bases, with 17 bases lying between them. Here the CDR3 reads CASSGKTRNFNEQFF. The CDR3 coding sequence is TGCGCCAGCAGCGGTAAGACAAGGAACTTCAATGAGCAGTTCTTC.

This clonotype was counted ten times or more. The chain uses TRBV9 and TRBJ1-2; no reliable D call. This CDR3 is built from 12 residues. V was shortened by 3 bases and J by 6 bases, with 9 bases between the two germline ends. Germline assignment: CDR1 SGDLS and CDR2 YYNGEE. The CDR3 DNA sequence: TGTGCCAGCAGCGGGGTTCGCCATGGCTACACCTTC. Translated: CASSGVRHGYTF.

This sequence joins TRBV27 and TRBJ2-1, with D tentatively TRBD1 (6 bases). This CDR3 has 14 residues. CDR1 MNHEY and CDR2 SMNVEV come from the germline V gene (reference sequence). Trimming took 6 bases from V and 5 from J, leaving 14 bases between them. The CDR3 reads CASRSGTTNNEQFF. Here the CDR3 DNA reads TGTGCCAGCAGATCCGGGACAACCAACAATGAGCAGTTCTTC.

This chain connects TRBV2 to TRBJ1-1, with 8 bases that match TRBD1. This CDR3 has 11 amino acids. CDR1 is SNHLY and CDR2 is FYNNEI in the germline V gene. Trimming cost V 6 bases and J 10 bases; bases outside gene matches: 4. The CDR3 nucleotides are TGTGCCAGCAGGAGACAGGGGATAGCTTTCTTT. This sequence encodes CASRRQGIAFF.

The chain employs TRBV10-3 and TRBJ2-1; D unclear. CDR3 length: 15 amino acids. The V end lost 6 bases, the J end lost 0 bases, and 12 bases lay between the germline ends. Germline V gene sequence: CDR1 ENHRY, CDR2 SYGVKD. CDR3 amino acids: CAIRMDGISYNEQFF. DNA for the CDR3: TGTGCCATCAGGATGGACGGAATCTCCTACAATGAGCAGTTCTTC.

This clonotype was observed at least ten times. The chain recombines TRBV5-1 with TRBJ2-3; D perhaps matches TRBD2 (6 bases). CDR3 length: 14 amino acids. The V gene lost 7 bases and the J gene lost 4 bases, with 16 bases spanning the gap. Germline loops: CDR1 SGHRS, CDR2 YFSETQ. The chain's CDR3 is CASGPTSGADTQYF. The CDR3 region has the DNA TGCGCCAGCGGCCCGACTAGTGGGGCAGATACGCAGTATTTT.

The V gene is TRBV7-9, the J gene TRBJ2-7; D uncertain. Trimming took off 5 bases at V and 5 bases at J, with 13 bases between the two ends. The CDR3 is 13 residues long. The V gene's germline CDR1 is SEHNR and CDR2 FQNEAQ (reference sequence). This CDR3 is CASSLSGPHEQYF. Written as DNA, the CDR3 is TGTGCCAGCAGCCTGAGTGGGCCTCACGAGCAGTACTTC.

This clonotype was found many times. This rearrangement joins TRBV12-3 or TRBV12-4 to TRBJ2-1, with a possible D match to TRBD2 (6 bases). V lost 4 bases to trimming and J lost 6 bases, with 16 bases between them. This CDR3 contains 15 residues. In nucleotides, the CDR3 is TGTGCCAGCAGTTGGGGGGTAGCTGACGTCAATGAGCAGTTCTTC. It translates to CASSWGVADVNEQFF.

This clonotype was seen many times. The chain has TRBV4-1 and TRBJ2-3, with D unresolved. Trimming took 1 base from V and 5 from J, leaving 13 bases between them. CDR1 MGHRA and CDR2 YSYEKL come from the germline V gene. The CDR3 runs to 15 residues. The CDR3 DNA reads TGCGCCAGCAGCCAAGTATTCACAGAACGAGATACGCAGTATTTT. As protein: CASSQVFTERDTQYF.

The sample holds many counts of this clonotype. The chain recombines TRBV5-1 with TRBJ2-1; perhaps TRBD1 as D (6 bases). The CDR3 has 13 residues. V gave up 4 bases and J gave up 5 bases, with 10 bases separating them. Germline-derived CDR1 and CDR2 are SGHRS and YFSETQ. The CDR3 DNA follows: TGCGCCAGCAGCGAGGACAGACACAATGAGCAGTTCTTC. This codes for CASSEDRHNEQFF.